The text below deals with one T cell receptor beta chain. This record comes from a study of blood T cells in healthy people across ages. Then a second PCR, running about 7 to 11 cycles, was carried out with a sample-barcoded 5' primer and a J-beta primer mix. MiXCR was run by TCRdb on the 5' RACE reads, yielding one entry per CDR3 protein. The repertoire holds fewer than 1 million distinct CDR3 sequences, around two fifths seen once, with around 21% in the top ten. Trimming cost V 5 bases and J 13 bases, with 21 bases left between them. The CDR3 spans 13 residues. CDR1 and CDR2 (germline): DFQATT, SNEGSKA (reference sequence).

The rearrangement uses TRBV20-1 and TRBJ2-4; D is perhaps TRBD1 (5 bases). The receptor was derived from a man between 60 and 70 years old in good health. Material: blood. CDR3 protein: CSAPPDTGRVQYF. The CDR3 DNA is TGCAGTGCTCCACCGGACACGGGCAGAGTGCAGTACTTC.